This T cell receptor (beta chain) was identified during a study of blood T cells in healthy people across ages. Regarding the study as a whole: CMV infection status of these donors was not known. Diversity of TCR beta correlated strongly with naive T cell percentage.

As to this clonotype: The target antigen is unknown.

With a J-beta primer mix and a sample-barcoded 5' primer, a second PCR ran roughly 6 to 12 cycles. TCRdb processed the 5' RACE reads anew with MiXCR; each CDR3 protein has one entry. The sample includes around 400,000 distinct CDR3 sequences, roughly half of them seen just once. Germline CDR1 is SQVTM and CDR2 is ANQGSEA. Trimming removed 7 bases from V and 5 bases from J; junction bases left unmatched: 11. The CDR3 contains 14 residues. This rearrangement joins TRBV29-1 to TRBJ2-3; 8 nucleotides match TRBD1. The receptor comes from a man in his sixties in good health. The sequenced sample was blood. The CDR3 DNA reads TGCAGCGCTGAGGCCAGGGGGCGAATAGATACGCAGTATTTT. Residues: CSAEARGRIDTQYF.